A selection of T cell receptor beta chains follows, all from one sample in a study of cytomegalovirus exposure and HLA in healthy donors. Repertoires were generated with immunoSEQ multiplex PCR, while TCRdb's copy carries only in-frame clones and drops some. The table lists about 130,000 clones, around 80% of them singletons, with just under 3% in the top ten. The sequencing input was PBMCs. These receptors originate from a woman younger than 35 in good health and CMV-seropositive. The CDR3 runs from the conserved cysteine through the conserved F or W.

TRBV5-1	CASSLMSGEETQYF
TRBV15	CATSTDKAPNTEAFF
TRBV9	CASSVGGGGYEQYF
TRBV6-1	CASSSNQGTEAFF
TRBV20-1	CSAMSGEKLFF
TRBV29-1	CSVDDTLPDTQYF
TRBV5-5	CASSLVTDLNSPLHF
TRBV1	CTSSQEPNSTEAFF
TRBV5-1	CASSFDSGGMEQFF
TRBV25-1	CASSDQGSNYGYTF
TRBV9	CASTLGTTNGELFF
TRBV5-1	CASSLVAYEQYF
TRBV5-5	CASSLVRGTEAFF
TRBV10-2	CASKERGLFSGANVLTF
TRBV2	CASSLDPGQGKGYTF
TRBV4-1	CASSRARLAGAGVGGNIQYF
TRBV10-3	CAISSDSPYEQYF
TRBV19	CASSITPGNTIYF
TRBV11-1	CASSPETRGEQYF
TRBV29-1	CSVLGSESGGYTF
TRBV19	CASSIDGRDRNEQFF
TRBV4-1	CASSQPLRGSIQYF
TRBV7-9	CASSMGLAGGETQYF
TRBV30	CAYLISGKGEAFF
TRBV28	CASSRSGREDYGYTF
TRBV27	CASRWIGAGTDTQYF
TRBV7-3	CASAGGRGSTDTQYF
TRBV19	CASSIVLQFSNQPQHF
TRBV4-1	CASSQDPAGQPQHF
TRBV6-1	CASSEVAGPHF
TRBV19	CASSKNSRETQYF
TRBV2	CASSESRSGNTIYF
TRBV2	CASRGTGPNYGYTF
TRBV7-9	CASSQNPGTGYNEQFF
TRBV30	CAWSGTGKSTDTQYF
TRBV7-8	CASSLGGGEEKLFF
TRBV6-5	CASSPRGVGYEQYF
TRBV27	CASSPRLAGRNEQFF
TRBV19	CASSISGAAEAFF
TRBV2	CASNQQGTDTQYF
TRBV10-3	CAIRGQVNEKLFF
TRBV10-2	CASSEAANQPQHF
TRBV5-1	CASSRQGLNTEAFF
TRBV15	CATSSRGVATDTQYF
TRBV6-5	CASSYGQTAYEQYF
TRBV7-9	CASSVTEDTEAFF
TRBV7-2	CASSLDGGGQPQHF
TRBV6-8	CASSLGSIQYF
TRBV29-1	CSVELGSGGISETQYF
TRBV7-9	CASSLGGSVNYEQYF
TRBV19	CASSSTSGSAGTQYF
TRBV28	CASTPTSGGPSSYNEQFF